This TCR beta chain appears in the sequencing data of a study of cytomegalovirus exposure and HLA in healthy donors. The germline V gene has CDR1 ENHRY and CDR2 SYGVKD. CDR3 size: 14 residues. The germline V and J ends were trimmed by 10 bases and 3 bases, with 18 bases remaining between them. Both 60 Vbeta primers and 13 Jbeta primers went into the PCR. The repertoire was sequenced with immunoSEQ multiplex PCR; TCRdb's copy has only in-frame clones and lacks some. The sample contains under 150,000 clones, 73% of which appear only once. At collection, donors were nominally healthy, but unrecorded immune exposures were probable.

Sequencing was performed on PBMCs. The source of this sequence is a woman in her forties in good health and CMV-seronegative. The chain recombines TRBV10-3 with TRBJ1-1, with D maybe TRBD1 (5 bases). CDR3 DNA sequence: TGTGCCAAAGACGTTACAGGTTTGGACACTGAAGCTTTCTTT. It codes for CAKDVTGLDTEAFF.